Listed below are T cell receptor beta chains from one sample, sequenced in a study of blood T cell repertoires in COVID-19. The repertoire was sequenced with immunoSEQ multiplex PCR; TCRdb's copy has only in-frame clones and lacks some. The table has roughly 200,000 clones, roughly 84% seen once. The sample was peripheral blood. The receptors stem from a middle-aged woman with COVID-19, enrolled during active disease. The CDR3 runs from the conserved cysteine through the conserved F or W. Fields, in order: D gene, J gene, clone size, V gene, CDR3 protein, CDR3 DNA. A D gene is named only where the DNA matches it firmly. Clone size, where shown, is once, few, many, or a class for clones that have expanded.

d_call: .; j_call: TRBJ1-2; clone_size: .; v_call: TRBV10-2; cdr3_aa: CASSDQGRSDGYTF; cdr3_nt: TGCGCCAGCAGTGATCAAGGTAGGAGCGATGGCTACACCTTC
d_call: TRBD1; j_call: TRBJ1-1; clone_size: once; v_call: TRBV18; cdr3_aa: CASSPDRGLSEAFF; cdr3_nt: TGTGCCAGCTCACCTGACAGGGGGCTGTCTGAAGCTTTCTTT
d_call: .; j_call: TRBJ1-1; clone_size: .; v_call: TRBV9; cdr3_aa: CASSRQDRNTEAFF; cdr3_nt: TGTGCCAGCAGCAGACAGGACAGGAACACTGAAGCTTTCTTT
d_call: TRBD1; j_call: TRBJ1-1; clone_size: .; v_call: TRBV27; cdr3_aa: CASSLGQGLGTEAFF; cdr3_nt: TGTGCCAGCAGTTTGGGACAGGGTCTAGGCACTGAAGCTTTCTTT
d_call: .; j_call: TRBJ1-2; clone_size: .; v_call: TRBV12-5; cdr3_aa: CASGTGPYGYTF; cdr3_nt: TGTGCTAGTGGAACAGGGCCCTATGGCTACACCTTC
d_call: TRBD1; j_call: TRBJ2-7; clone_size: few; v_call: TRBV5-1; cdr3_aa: CASRGDRPSYEQYF; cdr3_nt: TGCGCCAGCAGGGGGGACAGGCCATCCTACGAGCAGTACTTC
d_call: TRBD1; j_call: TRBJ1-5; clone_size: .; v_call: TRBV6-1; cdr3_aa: CASSVVRAGGNQPQHF; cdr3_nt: TGTGCCAGCAGTGTCGTTCGGGCAGGGGGCAACCAGCCCCAGCATTTT
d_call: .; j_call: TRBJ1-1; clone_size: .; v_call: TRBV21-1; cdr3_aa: CASSKGVAGRRNTEAFF; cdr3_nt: TGTGCCAGCAGCAAAGGCGTCGCAGGGCGGCGGAACACTGAAGCTTTCTTT
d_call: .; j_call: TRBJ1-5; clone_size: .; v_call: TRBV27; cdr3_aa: CASTNLGGLNQPQHF; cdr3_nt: TGTGCCAGCACCAACCTCGGCGGGTTAAATCAGCCCCAGCATTTT
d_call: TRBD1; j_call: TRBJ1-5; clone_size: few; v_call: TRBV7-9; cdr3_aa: CASSSDRVESNQPQHF; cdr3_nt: TGTGCCAGCAGCTCGGACAGGGTCGAATCCAATCAGCCCCAGCATTTT
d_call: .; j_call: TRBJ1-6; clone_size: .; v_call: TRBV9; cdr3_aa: CASSVSNSPLHF; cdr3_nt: TGTGCCAGCAGCGTGAGTAATTCACCCCTCCACTTT
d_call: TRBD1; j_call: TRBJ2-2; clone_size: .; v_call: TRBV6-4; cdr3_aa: CASRTGLNTGELFF; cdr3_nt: TGTGCCAGCAGGACAGGGCTGAACACCGGGGAGCTGTTTTTT
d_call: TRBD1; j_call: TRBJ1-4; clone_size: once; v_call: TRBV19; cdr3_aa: CASTAGTGGAGDEKLFF; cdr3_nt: TGTGCCAGTACCGCCGGGACAGGGGGCGCGGGAGATGAAAAACTGTTTTTT
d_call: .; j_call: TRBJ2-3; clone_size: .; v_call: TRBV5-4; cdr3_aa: CASSPPYGADTQYF; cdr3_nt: TGTGCCAGCAGCCCACCATACGGGGCAGATACGCAGTATTTT
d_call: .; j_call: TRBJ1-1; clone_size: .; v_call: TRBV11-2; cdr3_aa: CASSLESGFGNTEAFF; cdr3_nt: TGTGCCAGCAGCTTGGAATCAGGGTTTGGGAACACTGAAGCTTTCTTT
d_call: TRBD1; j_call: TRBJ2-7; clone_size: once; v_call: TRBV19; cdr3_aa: CASSISTGGYEQYF; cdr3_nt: TGTGCCAGTAGTATATCTACAGGGGGCTACGAGCAGTACTTC
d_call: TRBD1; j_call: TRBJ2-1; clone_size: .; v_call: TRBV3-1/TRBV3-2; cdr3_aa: CASSHLRDSSYNEQFF; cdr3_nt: TGTGCCAGCAGCCATCTACGGGACAGCAGTTACAATGAGCAGTTCTTC
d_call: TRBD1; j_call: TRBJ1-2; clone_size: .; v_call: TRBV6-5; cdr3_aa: CASCQGDSYGYTF; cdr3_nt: TGTGCCAGTTGCCAGGGGGACAGCTATGGCTACACCTTC
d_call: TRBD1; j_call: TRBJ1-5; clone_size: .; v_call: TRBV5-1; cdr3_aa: CASSSQGDQPQHF; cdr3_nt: TGCGCCAGCAGCTCACAGGGGGATCAGCCCCAGCATTTT
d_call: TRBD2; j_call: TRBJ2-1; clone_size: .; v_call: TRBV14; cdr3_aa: CASSHSGRTYNEQFF; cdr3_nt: TGTGCCAGCAGCCATAGCGGGAGGACTTACAATGAGCAGTTCTTC
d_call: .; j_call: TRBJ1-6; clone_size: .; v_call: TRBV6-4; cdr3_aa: CASSDSAGNNSPLHF; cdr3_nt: TGTGCCAGCAGTGACTCGGCAGGGAATAATTCACCCCTCCACTTT
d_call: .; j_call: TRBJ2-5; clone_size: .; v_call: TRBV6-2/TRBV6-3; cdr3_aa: CASGRNGAGGETQYF; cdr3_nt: TGTGCCAGCGGCCGCAACGGGGCAGGGGGGGAGACCCAGTACTTC
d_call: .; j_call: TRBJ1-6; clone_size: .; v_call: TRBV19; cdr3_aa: CASSIGGDGGNSPLHF; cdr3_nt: TGTGCCAGTAGTATAGGGGGGGACGGTGGTAATTCACCCCTCCACTTT
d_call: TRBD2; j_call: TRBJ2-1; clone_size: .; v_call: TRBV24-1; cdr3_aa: CATSRLAGGLPDNEQFF; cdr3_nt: TGTGCCACCAGCAGACTAGCGGGAGGGTTACCGGATAATGAGCAGTTCTTC
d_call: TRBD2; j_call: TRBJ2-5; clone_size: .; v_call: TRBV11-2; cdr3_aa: CASSLDMASGEETQYF; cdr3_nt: TGTGCCAGCAGCTTAGATATGGCTAGCGGGGAAGAGACCCAGTACTTC
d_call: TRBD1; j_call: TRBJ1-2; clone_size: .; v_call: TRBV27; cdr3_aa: CASSLNQGANGYTF; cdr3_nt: TGTGCCAGCAGTTTAAATCAGGGGGCTAATGGCTACACCTTC
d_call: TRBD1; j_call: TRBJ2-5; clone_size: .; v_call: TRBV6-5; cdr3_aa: CASRFGTVKETQYF; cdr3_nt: TGTGCCAGCAGGTTTGGGACAGTTAAAGAGACCCAGTACTTC
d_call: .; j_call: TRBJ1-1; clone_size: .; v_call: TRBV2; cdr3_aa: CASSLPVMNTEAFF; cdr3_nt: TGTGCCAGCAGTCTTCCGGTAATGAACACTGAAGCTTTCTTT
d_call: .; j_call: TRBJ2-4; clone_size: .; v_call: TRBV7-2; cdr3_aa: CASSSTRSDNLLSNIQYF; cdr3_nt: TGTGCCAGCAGCTCCACCCGATCGGACAACCTCCTGTCAAACATTCAGTACTTC
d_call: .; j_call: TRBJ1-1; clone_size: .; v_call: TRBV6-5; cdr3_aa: CASSYSRGSAEAFF; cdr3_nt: TGTGCCAGCAGTTACTCTCGGGGGAGCGCTGAAGCTTTCTTT
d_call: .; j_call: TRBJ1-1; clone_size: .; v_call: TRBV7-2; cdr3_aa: CASSLARGIEAFF; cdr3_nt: TGTGCCAGCAGCTTAGCGCGGGGAATTGAAGCTTTCTTT
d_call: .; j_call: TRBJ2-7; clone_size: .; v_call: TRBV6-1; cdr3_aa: CASRLYGQSYEQYF; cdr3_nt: TGTGCCAGCAGACTATATGGACAGTCCTACGAGCAGTACTTC
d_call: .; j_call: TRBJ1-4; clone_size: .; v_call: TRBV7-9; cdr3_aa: CASSLPVLNEKLFF; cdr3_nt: TGTGCCAGCAGCTTACCGGTCCTTAATGAAAAACTGTTTTTT
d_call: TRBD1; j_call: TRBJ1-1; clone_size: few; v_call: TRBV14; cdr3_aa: CASSAGQLTEAFF; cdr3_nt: TGTGCCAGCAGCGCGGGACAGCTAACTGAAGCTTTCTTT
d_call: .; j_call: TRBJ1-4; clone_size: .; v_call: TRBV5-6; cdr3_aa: CASRAGPNEKLFF; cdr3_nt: TGTGCCAGCAGGGCAGGCCCTAATGAAAAACTGTTTTTT
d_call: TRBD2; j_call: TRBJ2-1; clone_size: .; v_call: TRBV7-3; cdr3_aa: CASSPLSGTYNEQFF; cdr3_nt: TGTGCCAGCAGCCCGTTAAGCGGGACCTACAATGAGCAGTTCTTC
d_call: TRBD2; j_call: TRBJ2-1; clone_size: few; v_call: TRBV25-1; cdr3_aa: CATIAGGPHEQFF; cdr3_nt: TGTGCCACCATAGCGGGAGGGCCGCATGAGCAGTTCTTC
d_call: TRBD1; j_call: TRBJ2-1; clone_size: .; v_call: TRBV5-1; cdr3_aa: CASSFTGTGGDEQFF; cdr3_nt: TGCGCCAGCAGCTTCACCGGGACAGGGGGTGATGAGCAGTTCTTC
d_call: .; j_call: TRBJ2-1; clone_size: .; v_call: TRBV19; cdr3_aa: CASSVGRNNEQFF; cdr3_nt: TGTGCCAGTAGCGTAGGGAGAAACAATGAGCAGTTCTTC
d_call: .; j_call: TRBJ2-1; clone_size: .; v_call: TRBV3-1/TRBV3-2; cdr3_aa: CASSQVASCNEQFF; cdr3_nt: TGTGCCAGCAGCCAAGTGGCTAGCTGTAATGAGCAGTTCTTC
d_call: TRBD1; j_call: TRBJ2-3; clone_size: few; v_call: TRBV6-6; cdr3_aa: CASRDPGQGLSTQYF; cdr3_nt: TGTGCCAGCAGGGACCCGGGACAGGGTTTGAGTACGCAGTATTTT